Listed below are T cell receptor beta chains from one sample, sequenced in a study of response to subunit inactivated influenza vaccine. From the RT-PCR reads, TCRdb called clonotypes with MiXCR, one entry per CDR3 protein. The data show more than 700,000 distinct CDR3 sequences, over 20% seen once. The input for sequencing was PBMCs from blood, taken 5 to 6 days after vaccination. These receptors all come from a man aged 45-60 years who received an inactivated influenza vaccine. Each CDR3 is given with its conserved first and last residue. A D gene is named only where the DNA matches it firmly. The size field is filled for only some rows; it gives once, few, many or a size class.

d_gene,j_gene,v_gene,abundance,CDR3aa,CDR3nt
-,TRBJ2-1,TRBV3-1,-,CASSQLSANEQFF,TGTGCCAGCAGCCAACTATCGGCCAATGAGCAGTTCTTC
TRBD2,TRBJ2-7,TRBV7-2,-,CASSSLTSGTPQYF,TGTGCCAGCAGCTCCTTGACTAGCGGGACGCCACAGTACTTC
TRBD1,TRBJ2-1,TRBV7-2,few,CASRPGGGGRNEQFF,TGTGCCAGCCGGCCAGGGGGCGGTGGAAGGAATGAGCAGTTCTTC
-,TRBJ2-2,TRBV6-5,-,CASSYSSGSGELFF,TGTGCCAGCAGTTACTCGTCCGGATCCGGGGAGCTGTTTTTT
-,TRBJ2-2,TRBV20-1,few,CSARDSLGWDPTGELFF,TGCAGTGCCCGCGACAGCCTTGGTTGGGACCCCACCGGGGAGCTGTTTTTT
-,TRBJ2-7,TRBV12-3/TRBV12-4,-,CASSSGGHLSYEQYF,TGTGCCAGCAGCTCGGGGGGACACCTCTCCTACGAGCAGTACTTC
-,TRBJ1-5,TRBV6-6,-,CASSYGYNQPQHF,TGTGCCAGCAGTTACGGGTACAATCAGCCCCAGCATTTT
TRBD2,TRBJ2-1,TRBV20-1,few,CSARRVTSGRAGEQFF,TGCAGTGCTAGGAGGGTAACTAGCGGGAGGGCCGGAGAGCAGTTCTTC
-,TRBJ2-1,TRBV24-1,-,CATSDSGLTAYNEQFF,TGTGCCACCAGTGACTCCGGACTAACAGCCTACAATGAGCAGTTCTTC
TRBD2,TRBJ2-3,TRBV12-3/TRBV12-4,few,CASSRSGGWTDTQYF,TGTGCCAGCAGCCGTAGCGGGGGTTGGACAGATACGCAGTATTTT
-,TRBJ2-7,TRBV18,-,CASSPRGFYEQYF,TGTGCCAGCTCACCAAGAGGGTTCTACGAGCAGTACTTC
-,TRBJ1-4,TRBV4-1,-,CASSQEEGEKLFF,TGCGCCAGCAGCCAAGAGGAGGGTGAAAAACTGTTTTTT
-,TRBJ2-5,TRBV24-1,-,CATSGVGAKTQYF,TGTGCCACCAGTGGGGTAGGGGCGAAGACCCAGTACTTC
-,TRBJ1-1,TRBV12-3/TRBV12-4,few,CASILGGTEAFF,TGTGCCAGCATCCTGGGGGGGACTGAAGCTTTCTTT
TRBD1,TRBJ2-3,TRBV7-9,few,CASSLGDRATDTQYF,TGTGCCAGCAGCTTAGGGGACAGGGCTACAGATACGCAGTATTTT
-,TRBJ2-5,TRBV10-3,-,CAISESLVQETQYF,TGTGCCATCAGTGAGTCCCTGGTGCAAGAGACCCAGTACTTC